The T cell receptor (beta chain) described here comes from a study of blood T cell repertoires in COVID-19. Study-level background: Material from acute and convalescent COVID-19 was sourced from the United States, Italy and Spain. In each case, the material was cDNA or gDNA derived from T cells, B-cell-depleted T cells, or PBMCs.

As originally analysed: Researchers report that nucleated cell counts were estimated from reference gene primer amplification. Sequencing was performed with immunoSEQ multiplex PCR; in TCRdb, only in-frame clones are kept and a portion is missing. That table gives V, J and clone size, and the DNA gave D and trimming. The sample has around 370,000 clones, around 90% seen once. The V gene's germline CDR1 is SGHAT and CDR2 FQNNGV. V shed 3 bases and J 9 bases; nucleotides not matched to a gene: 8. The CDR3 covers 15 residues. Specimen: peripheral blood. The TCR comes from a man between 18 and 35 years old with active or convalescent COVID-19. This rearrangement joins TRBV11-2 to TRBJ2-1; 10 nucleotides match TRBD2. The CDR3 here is CASSFGAGGPSEQFF. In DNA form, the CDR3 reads TGTGCCAGCAGCTTCGGAGCGGGAGGGCCTAGTGAGCAGTTCTTC.